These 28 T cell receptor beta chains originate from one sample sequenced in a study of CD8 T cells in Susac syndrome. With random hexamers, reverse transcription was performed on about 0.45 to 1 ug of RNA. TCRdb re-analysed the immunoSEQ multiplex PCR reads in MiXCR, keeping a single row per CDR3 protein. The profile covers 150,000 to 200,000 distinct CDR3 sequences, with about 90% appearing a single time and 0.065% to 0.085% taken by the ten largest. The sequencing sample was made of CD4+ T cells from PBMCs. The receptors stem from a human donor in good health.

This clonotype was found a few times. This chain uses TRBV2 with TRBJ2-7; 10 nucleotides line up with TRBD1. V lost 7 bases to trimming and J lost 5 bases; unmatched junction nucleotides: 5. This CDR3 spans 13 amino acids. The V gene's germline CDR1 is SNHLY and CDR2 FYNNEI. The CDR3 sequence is CASTFGQGDEQYF. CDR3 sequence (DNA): TGTGCCAGCACCTTCGGACAGGGGGACGAGCAGTACTTC.

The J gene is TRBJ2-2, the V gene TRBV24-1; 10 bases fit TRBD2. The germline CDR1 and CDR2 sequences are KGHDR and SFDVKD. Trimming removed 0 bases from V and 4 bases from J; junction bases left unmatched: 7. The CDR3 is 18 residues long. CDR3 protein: CATSDLPAGGPSTGELFF. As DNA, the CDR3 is TGTGCCACCAGTGATTTGCCAGCGGGAGGGCCGAGCACCGGGGAGCTGTTTTTT.

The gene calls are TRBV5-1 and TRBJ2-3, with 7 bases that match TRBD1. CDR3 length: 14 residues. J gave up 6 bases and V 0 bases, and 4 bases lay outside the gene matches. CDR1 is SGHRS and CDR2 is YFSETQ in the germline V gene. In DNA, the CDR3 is TGCGCCAGCAGCTTGGCTGGGACAGCGGATACGCAGTATTTT. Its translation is CASSLAGTADTQYF.

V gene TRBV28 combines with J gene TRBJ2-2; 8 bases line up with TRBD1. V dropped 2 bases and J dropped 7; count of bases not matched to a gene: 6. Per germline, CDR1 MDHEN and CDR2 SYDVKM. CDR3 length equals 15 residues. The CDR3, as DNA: TGTGCCAGCAGTTTAGGCGGACAGGGCCTCGGGGAGCTGTTTTTT. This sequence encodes CASSLGGQGLGELFF.

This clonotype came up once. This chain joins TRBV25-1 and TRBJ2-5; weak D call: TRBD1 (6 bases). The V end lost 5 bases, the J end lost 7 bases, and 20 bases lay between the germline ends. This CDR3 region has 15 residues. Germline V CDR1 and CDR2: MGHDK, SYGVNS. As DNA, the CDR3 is TGTGCCAGCAGTCCCCCGGGACATAGGGCAGGGACCCAGTACTTC. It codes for CASSPPGHRAGTQYF.

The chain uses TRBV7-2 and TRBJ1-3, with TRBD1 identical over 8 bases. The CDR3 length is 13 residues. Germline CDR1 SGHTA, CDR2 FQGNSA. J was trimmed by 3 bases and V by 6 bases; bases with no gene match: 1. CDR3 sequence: CASSTGGGNTIYF. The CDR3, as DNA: TGTGCCAGCAGTACAGGGGGTGGAAACACCATATATTTT. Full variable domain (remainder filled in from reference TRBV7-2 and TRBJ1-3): GAGVSQSPSNKVTEKGKDVELRCDPISGHTALYWYRQSLGQGLEFLIYFQGNSAPDKSGLPSDRFSAERTGGSVSTLTIQRTQQEDSAVYLCASSTGGGNTIYFGEGSWLTVV.

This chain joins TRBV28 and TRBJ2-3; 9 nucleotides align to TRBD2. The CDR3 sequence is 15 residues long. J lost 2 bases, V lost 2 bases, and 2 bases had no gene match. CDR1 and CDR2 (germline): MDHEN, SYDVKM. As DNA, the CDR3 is TGTGCCAGCAGTTTACTAGCGGGATACACAGATACGCAGTATTTT. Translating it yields CASSLLAGYTDTQYF.

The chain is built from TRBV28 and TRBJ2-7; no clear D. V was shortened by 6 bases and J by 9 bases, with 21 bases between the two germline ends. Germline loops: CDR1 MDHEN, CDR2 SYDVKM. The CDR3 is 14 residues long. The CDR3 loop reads CASSPLGGIQSQYF. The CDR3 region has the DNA TGTGCCAGCAGCCCCCTTGGTGGGATCCAGTCGCAGTACTTC.

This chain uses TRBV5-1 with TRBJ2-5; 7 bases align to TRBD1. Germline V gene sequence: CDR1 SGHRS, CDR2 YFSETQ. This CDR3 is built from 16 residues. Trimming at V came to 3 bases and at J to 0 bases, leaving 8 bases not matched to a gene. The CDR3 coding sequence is TGCGCCAGCAGCTCTACCGGGACAGCATACCAAGAGACCCAGTACTTC. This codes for CASSSTGTAYQETQYF.

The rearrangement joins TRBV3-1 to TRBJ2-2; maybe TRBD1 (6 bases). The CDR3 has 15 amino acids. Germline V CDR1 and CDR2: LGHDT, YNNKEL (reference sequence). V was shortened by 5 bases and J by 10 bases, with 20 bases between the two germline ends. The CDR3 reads CASSFHTAGVEELFF. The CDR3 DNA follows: TGTGCCAGCAGCTTTCATACAGCAGGGGTCGAGGAGCTGTTTTTT.

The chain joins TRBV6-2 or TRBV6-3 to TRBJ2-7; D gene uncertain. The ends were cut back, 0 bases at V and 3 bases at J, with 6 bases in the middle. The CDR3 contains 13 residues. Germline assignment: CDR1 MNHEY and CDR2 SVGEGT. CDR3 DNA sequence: TGTGCCAGCAGTTACTCCGACGGCTACGAGCAGTACTTC. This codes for CASSYSDGYEQYF.

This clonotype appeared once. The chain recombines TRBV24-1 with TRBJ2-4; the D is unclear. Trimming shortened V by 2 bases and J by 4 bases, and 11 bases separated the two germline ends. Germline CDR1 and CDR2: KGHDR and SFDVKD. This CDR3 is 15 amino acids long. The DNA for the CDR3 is TGTGCCACCAGTGATTCGACCCAATGGAAAAACATTCAGTACTTC. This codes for CATSDSTQWKNIQYF.

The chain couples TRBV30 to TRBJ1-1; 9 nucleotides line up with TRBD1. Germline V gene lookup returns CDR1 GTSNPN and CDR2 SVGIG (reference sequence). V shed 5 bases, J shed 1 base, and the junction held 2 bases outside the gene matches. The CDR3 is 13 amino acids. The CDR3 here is CAWSGQGNTEAFF. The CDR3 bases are TGTGCCTGGTCGGGACAGGGGAACACTGAAGCTTTCTTT.

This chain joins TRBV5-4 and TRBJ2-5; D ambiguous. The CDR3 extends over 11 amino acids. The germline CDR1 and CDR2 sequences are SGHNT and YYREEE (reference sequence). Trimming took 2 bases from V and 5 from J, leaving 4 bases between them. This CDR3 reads CASSFRETQYF. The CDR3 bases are TGTGCCAGCAGCTTTCGCGAGACCCAGTACTTC.

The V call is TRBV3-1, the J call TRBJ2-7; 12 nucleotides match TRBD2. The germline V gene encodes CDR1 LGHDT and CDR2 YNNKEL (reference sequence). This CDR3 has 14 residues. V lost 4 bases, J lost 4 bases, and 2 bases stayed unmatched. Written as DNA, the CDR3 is TGTGCCAGCAGCCGGACTAGCGGGGTTTACGAGCAGTACTTC. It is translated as CASSRTSGVYEQYF.

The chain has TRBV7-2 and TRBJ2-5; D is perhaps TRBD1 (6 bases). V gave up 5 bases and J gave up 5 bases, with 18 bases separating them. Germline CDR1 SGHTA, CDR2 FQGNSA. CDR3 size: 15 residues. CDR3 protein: CASSLQMGAGETQYF. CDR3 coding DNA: TGTGCCAGCAGCCTCCAAATGGGGGCTGGGGAGACCCAGTACTTC.

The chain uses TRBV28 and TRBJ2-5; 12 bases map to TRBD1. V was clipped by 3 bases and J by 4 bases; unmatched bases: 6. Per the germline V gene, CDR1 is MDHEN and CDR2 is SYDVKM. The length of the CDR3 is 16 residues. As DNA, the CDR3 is TGTGCCAGCAGTTTGAGGGGACAGGGGGCGCGAGAGACCCAGTACTTC. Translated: CASSLRGQGARETQYF.

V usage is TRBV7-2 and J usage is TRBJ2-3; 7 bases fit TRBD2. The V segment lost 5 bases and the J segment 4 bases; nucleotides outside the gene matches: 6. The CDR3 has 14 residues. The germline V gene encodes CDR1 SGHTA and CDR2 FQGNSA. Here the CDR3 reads CASSPGTKPDTQYF. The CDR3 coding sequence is TGTGCCAGCAGCCCCGGGACTAAACCAGATACGCAGTATTTT. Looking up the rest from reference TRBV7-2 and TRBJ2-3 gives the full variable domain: GAGVSQSPSNKVTEKGKDVELRCDPISGHTALYWYRQSLGQGLEFLIYFQGNSAPDKSGLPSDRFSAERTGGSVSTLTIQRTQQEDSAVYLCASSPGTKPDTQYFGPGTRLTVL.

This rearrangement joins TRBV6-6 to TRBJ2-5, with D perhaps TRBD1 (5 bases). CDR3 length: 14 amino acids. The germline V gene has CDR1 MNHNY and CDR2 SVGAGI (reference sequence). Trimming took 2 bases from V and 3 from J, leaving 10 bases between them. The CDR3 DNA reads TGTGCCAGCAGTTACATTACAGGTGAAGAGACCCAGTACTTC. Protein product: CASSYITGEETQYF.

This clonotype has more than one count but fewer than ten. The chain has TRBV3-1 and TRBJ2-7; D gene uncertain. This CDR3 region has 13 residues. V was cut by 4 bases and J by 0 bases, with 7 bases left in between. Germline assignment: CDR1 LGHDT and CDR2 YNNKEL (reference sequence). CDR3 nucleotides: TGTGCCAGCAGCCTATACTACTCCTACGAGCAGTACTTC. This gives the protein CASSLYYSYEQYF.

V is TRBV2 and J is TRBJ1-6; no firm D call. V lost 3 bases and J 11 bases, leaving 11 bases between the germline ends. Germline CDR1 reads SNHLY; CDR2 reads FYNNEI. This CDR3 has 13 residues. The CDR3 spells CASSDGRVAPLHF. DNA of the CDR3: TGTGCCAGCAGTGACGGTCGTGTCGCACCCCTCCACTTT.

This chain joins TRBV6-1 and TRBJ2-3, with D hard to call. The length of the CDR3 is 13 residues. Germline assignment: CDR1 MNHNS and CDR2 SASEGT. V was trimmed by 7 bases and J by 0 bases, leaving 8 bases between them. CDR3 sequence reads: CASTPLSTDTQYF. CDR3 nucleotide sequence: TGTGCCAGCACACCCCTTAGCACAGATACGCAGTATTTT.

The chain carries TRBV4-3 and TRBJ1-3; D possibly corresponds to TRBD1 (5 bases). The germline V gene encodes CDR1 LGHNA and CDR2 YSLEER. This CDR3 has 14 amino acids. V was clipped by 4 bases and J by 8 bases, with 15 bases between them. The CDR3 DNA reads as TGCGCCAGCAGCCTTTCAGGGCCCCGAGACACCATATATTTT. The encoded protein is CASSLSGPRDTIYF.

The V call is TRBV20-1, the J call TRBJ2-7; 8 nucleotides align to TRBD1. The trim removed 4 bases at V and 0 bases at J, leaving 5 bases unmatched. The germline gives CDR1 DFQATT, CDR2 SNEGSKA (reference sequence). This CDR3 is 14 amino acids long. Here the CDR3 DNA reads TGCAGTGCTAAAGGACAGGGACCCTCCTACGAGCAGTACTTC. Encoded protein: CSAKGQGPSYEQYF.

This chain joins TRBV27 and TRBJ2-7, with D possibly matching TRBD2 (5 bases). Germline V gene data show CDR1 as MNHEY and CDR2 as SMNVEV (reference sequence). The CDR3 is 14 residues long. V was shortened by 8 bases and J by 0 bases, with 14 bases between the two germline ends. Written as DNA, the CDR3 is TGTGCCAGCCGCCTGTCCGGGATCTCCTACGAGCAGTACTTC. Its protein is CASRLSGISYEQYF.

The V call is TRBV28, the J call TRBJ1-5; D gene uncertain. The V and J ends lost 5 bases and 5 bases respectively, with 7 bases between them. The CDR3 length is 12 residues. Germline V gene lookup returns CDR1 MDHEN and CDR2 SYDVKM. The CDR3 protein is CASSGLHQPQHF. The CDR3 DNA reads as TGTGCCAGCAGTGGCCTCCATCAGCCCCAGCATTTT.

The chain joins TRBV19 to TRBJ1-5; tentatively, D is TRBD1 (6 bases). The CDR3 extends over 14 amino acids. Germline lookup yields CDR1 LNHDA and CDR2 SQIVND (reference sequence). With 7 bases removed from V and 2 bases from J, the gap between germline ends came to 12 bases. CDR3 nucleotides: TGTGCCAGTACCAAACAGGGTGGCAATCAGCCCCAGCATTTT. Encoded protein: CASTKQGGNQPQHF. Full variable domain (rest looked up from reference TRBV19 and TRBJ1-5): DGGITQSPKYLFRKEGQNVTLSCEQNLNHDAMYWYRQDPGQGLRLIYYSQIVNDFQKGDIAEGYSVSREKKESFPLTVTSAQKNPTAFYLCASTKQGGNQPQHFGDGTRLSIL.

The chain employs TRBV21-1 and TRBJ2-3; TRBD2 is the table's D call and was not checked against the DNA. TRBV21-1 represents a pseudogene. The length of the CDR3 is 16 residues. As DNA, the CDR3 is TGTGCCAGCAGCCCCGGGACTAGCGGGAGAATGGATACGCAGTATTTT. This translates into CASSPGTSGRMDTQYF.